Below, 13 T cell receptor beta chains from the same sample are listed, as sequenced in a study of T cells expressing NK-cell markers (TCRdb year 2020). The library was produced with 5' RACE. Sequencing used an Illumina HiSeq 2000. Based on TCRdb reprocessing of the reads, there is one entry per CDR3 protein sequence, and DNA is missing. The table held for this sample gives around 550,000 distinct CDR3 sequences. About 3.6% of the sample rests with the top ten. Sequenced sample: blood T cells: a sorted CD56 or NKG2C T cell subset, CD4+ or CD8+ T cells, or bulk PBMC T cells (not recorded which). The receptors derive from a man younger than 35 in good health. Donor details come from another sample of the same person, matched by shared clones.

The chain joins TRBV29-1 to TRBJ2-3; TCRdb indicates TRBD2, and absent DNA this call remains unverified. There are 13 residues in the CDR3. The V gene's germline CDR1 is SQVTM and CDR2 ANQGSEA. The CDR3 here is CSVDPPGLDTQYF.

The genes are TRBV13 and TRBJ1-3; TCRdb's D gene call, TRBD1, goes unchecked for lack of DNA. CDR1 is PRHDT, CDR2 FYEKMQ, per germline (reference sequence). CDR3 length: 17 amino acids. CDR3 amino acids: CASSARQGRVSGNTIYF. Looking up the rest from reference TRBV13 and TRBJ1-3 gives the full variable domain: AAGVIQSPRHLIKEKRETATLKCYPIPRHDTVYWYQQGPGQDPQFLISFYEKMQSDKGSIPDRFSAQQFSDYHSELNMSSLELGDSALYFCASSARQGRVSGNTIYFGEGSWLTVV.

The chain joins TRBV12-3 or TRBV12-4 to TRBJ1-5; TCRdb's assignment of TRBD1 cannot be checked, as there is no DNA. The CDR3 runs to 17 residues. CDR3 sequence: CASSLWQGRGSNQPQHF.

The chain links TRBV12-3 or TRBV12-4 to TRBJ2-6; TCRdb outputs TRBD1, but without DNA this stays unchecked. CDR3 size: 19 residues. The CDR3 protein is CASRTRDRVLQGGANVLTF.

The CDR3 reads CASSIFPEGEQFF. V and J are TRBV9 and TRBJ2-1; there is no DNA to check the TCRdb D call of TRBD1. The germline V gene encodes CDR1 SGDLS and CDR2 YYNGEE. The CDR3 runs 13 residues.

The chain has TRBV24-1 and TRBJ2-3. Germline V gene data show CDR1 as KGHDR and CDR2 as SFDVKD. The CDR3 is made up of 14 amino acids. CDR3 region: CATSDWQGPDTQYF.

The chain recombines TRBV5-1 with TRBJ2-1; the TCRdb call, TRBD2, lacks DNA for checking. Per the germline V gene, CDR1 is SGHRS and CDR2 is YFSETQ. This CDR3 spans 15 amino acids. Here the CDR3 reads CASSLAGTSGNEQFF. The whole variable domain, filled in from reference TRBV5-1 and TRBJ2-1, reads KAGVTQTPRYLIKTRGQQVTLSCSPISGHRSVSWYQQTPGQGLQFLFEYFSETQRNKGNFPGRFSGRQFSNSRSEMNVSTLELGDSALYLCASSLAGTSGNEQFFGPGTRLTVL.

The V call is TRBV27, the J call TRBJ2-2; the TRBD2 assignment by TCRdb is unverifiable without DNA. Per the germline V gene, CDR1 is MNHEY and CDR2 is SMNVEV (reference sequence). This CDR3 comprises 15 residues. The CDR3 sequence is CASRGNAGVTGELFF.

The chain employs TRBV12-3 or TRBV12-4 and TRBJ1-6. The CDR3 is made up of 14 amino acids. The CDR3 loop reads CASTPAVVNSPLHF.

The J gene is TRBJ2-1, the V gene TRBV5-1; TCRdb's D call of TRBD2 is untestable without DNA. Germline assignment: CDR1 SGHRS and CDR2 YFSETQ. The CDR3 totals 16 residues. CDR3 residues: CASSLATGLESNEQFF.

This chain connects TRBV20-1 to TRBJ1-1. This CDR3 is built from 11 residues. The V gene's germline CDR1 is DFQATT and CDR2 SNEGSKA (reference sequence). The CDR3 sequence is CSARFVSEAFF.

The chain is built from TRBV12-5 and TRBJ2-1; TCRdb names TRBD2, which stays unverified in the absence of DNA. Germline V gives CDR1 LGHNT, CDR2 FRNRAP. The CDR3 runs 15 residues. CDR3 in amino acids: CASGFREGKGNEQFF.

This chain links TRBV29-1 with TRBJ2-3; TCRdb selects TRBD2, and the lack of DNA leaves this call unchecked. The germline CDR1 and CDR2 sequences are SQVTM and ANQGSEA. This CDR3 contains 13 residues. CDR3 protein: CSAGLGGTDTQYF.